These 18 T cell receptor beta chains came from one sample sequenced in a study of graft-versus-host responses after intestinal transplantation. Antigen specificity for these receptors is unknown. Repertoires were generated with immunoSEQ multiplex PCR, while TCRdb's copy carries only in-frame clones and drops some. The sample shows roughly 120,000 clones, roughly nine tenths of them seen only once. The sample here was unstimulated CD4+ T cells sorted from spleen or lymph node cells, taken before transplant. These receptors were obtained from a human donor who was the organ donor for an intestinal transplant.

As to this clone: An end of the junction does not agree with germline; a read error may underlie this. The chain carries TRBV4-1 and TRBJ2-7; D is perhaps TRBD2 (5 bases). CDR1 is MGHRA and CDR2 is YSYEKL in the germline V gene. The CDR3 loop spans 16 amino acids. DNA for the CDR3: TGTGCCAGCAGCCAAGATCATGGGTGGGAGACCTACGAGCAGTACTTC. Protein: CASSQDHGWETYEQYF.

This rearrangement joins TRBV7-9 to TRBJ2-5; no firm D call. The germline CDR1 and CDR2 sequences are SEHNR and FQNEAQ (reference sequence). The CDR3 is 12 amino acids. With 0 bases removed from V and 5 bases from J, the gap between germline ends came to 4 bases. The CDR3 is CASSLAFETQYF. The CDR3 coding sequence is TGTGCCAGCAGCTTAGCGTTCGAGACCCAGTACTTC.

The gene calls are TRBV6-5 and TRBJ1-1; possible D gene TRBD1, 5 bases. The length of the CDR3 is 13 residues. V was shortened by 5 bases and J by 5 bases, with 12 bases between the two germline ends. Germline V CDR1 and CDR2: MNHEY, SVGAGI. The CDR3 region is CASSVAGLTEAFF. In DNA, the CDR3 is TGTGCCAGCAGTGTGGCAGGGTTGACTGAAGCTTTCTTT.

This chain joins TRBV7-8 and TRBJ2-7, with 10 bases matching TRBD2. The length of the CDR3 is 15 residues. Germline-derived CDR1 and CDR2 are SGHVS and FQNEAQ. After removal of 6 bases from V and 4 bases from J, the junction contained 9 bases not matched to a gene. CDR3: CASSLGTSVVYEQYF. The CDR3 DNA reads as TGTGCCAGCAGTCTTGGGACTAGCGTCGTATACGAGCAGTACTTC. Full variable domain (rest looked up from reference TRBV7-8 and TRBJ2-7): GAGVSQSPRYKVAKRGQDVALRCDPISGHVSLFWYQQALGQGPEFLTYFQNEAQLDKSGLPSDRFFAERPEGSVSTLKIQRTQQEDSAVYLCASSLGTSVVYEQYFGPGTRLTVT.

This clone was detected only once. This chain uses TRBV19 with TRBJ1-4; 8 nucleotides align to TRBD1. Germline V gene data show CDR1 as LNHDA and CDR2 as SQIVND (reference sequence). The CDR3 length is 14 residues. The J segment lost 8 bases and the V segment lost 5 bases, leaving 7 bases of the junction unmatched. CDR3 in DNA: TGTGCCAGTAGTCCCGGACAGGGTTTGGAAAAACTGTTTTTT. Its protein product is CASSPGQGLEKLFF.

A single count supports this clone. The chain combines TRBV10-1 with TRBJ2-7; D gene uncertain. Trimming cost V 7 bases and J 9 bases, with 10 bases left between them. Germline CDR1 is WNHNN and CDR2 is SYGVQD (reference sequence). The CDR3 runs 10 residues. Here the CDR3 DNA reads TGCGCCAGCACAACCCTCGGGCAGTACTTC. As protein: CASTTLGQYF.

CDR3: CASSPGTGGFDEQYF. CDR3 in DNA: TGTGCCAGCAGTCCCGGGACAGGGGGCTTCGACGAGCAGTACTTC. The chain is built from TRBV25-1 and TRBJ2-7; 12 bases match TRBD1. The CDR3 consists of 15 residues. J gave up 5 bases and V 5 bases, and 7 bases lay outside the gene matches. Germline values: CDR1 MGHDK, CDR2 SYGVNS.

V and J are TRBV7-9 and TRBJ2-5, with 11 bases matching TRBD1. This CDR3 contains 15 residues. CDR1 is SEHNR and CDR2 is FQNEAQ in the germline V gene (reference sequence). With 4 bases clipped from V and 5 bases from J, the junction kept 6 bases outside the gene matches. CDR3 sequence (DNA): TGTGCCAGCAGCTCCGGACAGGGGGCGCGTGAGACCCAGTACTTC. Its translation: CASSSGQGARETQYF.

The chain couples TRBV4-1 to TRBJ2-7; D might be TRBD2 (6 bases). Trimming removed 3 bases from V and 4 bases from J, with 16 bases in between. The CDR3 is made up of 15 amino acids. Germline CDR1 is MGHRA and CDR2 is YSYEKL. Here the CDR3 DNA reads TGCGCCAGCAGCCAGGCGGGGAGCGGAAGGTACGAGCAGTACTTC. The encoded protein is CASSQAGSGRYEQYF.

This chain connects TRBV7-9 to TRBJ2-6; no reliable D call. Germline V CDR1 and CDR2: SEHNR, FQNEAQ (reference sequence). Trimming removed 2 bases from V and 0 bases from J, with 2 bases in between. The CDR3 totals 14 residues. Here the CDR3 reads CASSLSSGANVLTF. The CDR3 nucleotides read TGTGCCAGCAGCTTAAGCTCTGGGGCCAACGTCCTGACTTTC. The full variable domain, completed using reference TRBV7-9 and TRBJ2-6, is DTGVSQNPRHKITKRGQNVTFRCDPISEHNRLYWYRQTLGQGPEFLTYFQNEAQLEKSRLLSDRFSAERPKGSFSTLEIQRTEQGDSAMYLCASSLSSGANVLTFGAGSRLTVL.

This clone was seen only a few times. V is TRBV4-1 and J is TRBJ1-3; D unclear. Trimming pared 4 bases from V and 0 bases from J, leaving 4 bases between. This CDR3 region has 13 residues. Germline values: CDR1 MGHRA, CDR2 YSYEKL. DNA for the CDR3: TGCGCCAGCAGCCCGGACTCTGGAAACACCATATATTTT. As protein: CASSPDSGNTIYF.

This chain joins TRBV6-6 and TRBJ1-2, with 7 bases that match TRBD1. Germline-derived CDR1 and CDR2 are MNHNY and SVGAGI (reference sequence). J gave up 3 bases and V 2 bases, and 9 bases lay outside the gene matches. The CDR3 totals 16 residues. The CDR3 sequence: CASSYAPGQRDYGYTF. The CDR3 DNA is TGTGCCAGCAGTTACGCTCCGGGACAGCGGGACTATGGCTACACCTTC.

The chain recombines TRBV27 with TRBJ2-5, with 10 bases matching TRBD1. Germline CDR1 is MNHEY and CDR2 is SMNVEV (reference sequence). This CDR3 contains 16 residues. Trimming removed 4 bases from V and 6 bases from J; junction bases left unmatched: 11. The DNA for the CDR3 is TGTGCCAGCAGTTCAACCGACAGGGGGCGCGGACAGACCCAGTACTTC. Translating gives CASSSTDRGRGQTQYF.

The chain recombines TRBV11-2 with TRBJ1-3; weak D call: TRBD1 (5 bases). The germline V gene has CDR1 SGHAT and CDR2 FQNNGV. With 0 bases removed from V and 0 bases from J, the gap between germline ends came to 12 bases. The CDR3 sequence is 17 residues long. This CDR3 reads CASSLDPGRGSGNTIYF. DNA for the CDR3: TGTGCCAGCAGCTTAGACCCCGGAAGGGGCTCTGGAAACACCATATATTTT.

This clone was seen once. The J gene is TRBJ2-1, the V gene TRBV28, with D possibly TRBD2 on 6 matching bases. The germline CDR1 and CDR2 sequences are MDHEN and SYDVKM. Trimming left V 3 bases short and J 1 base short, with 10 bases between. The CDR3 contains 15 residues. For the CDR3, the DNA is TGTGCCAGCAGTTTTCAGAGCGGGTCCTACAATGAGCAGTTCTTC. Translated, it gives CASSFQSGSYNEQFF. Full variable domain (rest looked up from reference TRBV28 and TRBJ2-1): DVKVTQSSRYLVKRTGEKVFLECVQDMDHENMFWYRQDPGLGLRLIYFSYDVKMKEKGDIPEGYSVSREKKERFSLILESASTNQTSMYLCASSFQSGSYNEQFFGPGTRLTVL.

This clone has more than one count but fewer than ten. Other DNA sequences in this specimen translate into the identical CDR3. The chain is built from TRBV4-3 and TRBJ2-1; D is uncertain. The CDR3 has 14 amino acids. Germline V CDR1 and CDR2: LGHNA, YSLEER. With 1 base removed from V and 2 bases from J, the gap between germline ends came to 6 bases. The CDR3 DNA is TGCGCCAGCAGCCAAGGCAGAACCTACAATGAGCAGTTCTTC. Amino acid sequence: CASSQGRTYNEQFF.

The V call is TRBV7-9, the J call TRBJ1-1; perhaps TRBD1 as D (6 bases). The ends were cut back, 1 base at V and 7 bases at J, with 13 bases in the middle. CDR1 and CDR2 (germline): SEHNR, FQNEAQ (reference sequence). This CDR3 is built from 14 residues. This chain's CDR3 is CASSLVGGRVEAFF. The DNA for the CDR3 is TGTGCCAGCAGCTTAGTCGGGGGCAGGGTTGAAGCTTTCTTT.

The chain couples TRBV19 to TRBJ2-5; 8 bases are a match to TRBD2. CDR1 LNHDA and CDR2 SQIVND come from the germline V gene (reference sequence). This CDR3 is built from 20 residues. V lost 4 bases and J lost 0; bases outside the gene matches: 19. In nucleotides, the CDR3 is TGTGCCAGTAGTAATCGGAGGCAGTTTCTTCGAGCGGGGGACCAAGAGACCCAGTACTTC. Its translation: CASSNRRQFLRAGDQETQYF. Full variable domain (remainder filled in from reference TRBV19 and TRBJ2-5): DGGITQSPKYLFRKEGQNVTLSCEQNLNHDAMYWYRQDPGQGLRLIYYSQIVNDFQKGDIAEGYSVSREKKESFPLTVTSAQKNPTAFYLCASSNRRQFLRAGDQETQYFGPGTRLLVL.